Following are 27 T cell receptor beta chains from one sample sequenced in a study of cytomegalovirus exposure and HLA in healthy donors. PCR used 60 Vbeta primers and 13 Jbeta primers. The assay was immunoSEQ multiplex PCR, and TCRdb's table has in-frame clones only and misses some. Altogether 170,000 or so clones are present, roughly 80% being singletons, with the ten largest covering roughly 1.5%. Material for sequencing was PBMCs. The receptor set was obtained from a man aged 45 to 65 in good health and CMV-seronegative.

The J gene is TRBJ2-1, the V gene TRBV7-2, with 12 bases fitting TRBD1. Germline values: CDR1 SGHTA, CDR2 FQGNSA. The CDR3 totals 15 residues. The V segment lost 4 bases and the J segment 6 bases; nucleotides outside the gene matches: 4. The CDR3 protein is CASSSGQGASNEQFF. In nucleotides, the CDR3 is TGTGCCAGCAGCTCGGGACAGGGGGCGAGCAATGAGCAGTTCTTC.

The rearrangement uses TRBV2 and TRBJ2-7; TRBD2 matches 13 bases. The CDR3 totals 14 residues. V lost 6 bases to trimming and J lost 4 bases; unmatched junction nucleotides: 3. Germline V CDR1 and CDR2: SNHLY, FYNNEI. The CDR3 nucleotides read TGTGCCAGCAGCGGACTAGCGGGAGATTACGAGCAGTACTTC. The encoded protein is CASSGLAGDYEQYF. The full variable domain, its missing parts supplied by reference TRBV2 and TRBJ2-7, is EPEVTQTPSHQVTQMGQEVILRCVPISNHLYFYWYRQILGQKVEFLVSFYNNEISEKSEIFDDQFSVERPDGSNFTLKIRSTKLEDSAMYFCASSGLAGDYEQYFGPGTRLTVT.

The rearrangement links TRBV5-8 to TRBJ2-5; 13 bases align to TRBD2. Germline assignment: CDR1 SGHTS and CDR2 YDEGEE. V trimming: 2 bases; J trimming: 2 bases; junction bases outside the gene matches: 9. The length of the CDR3 is 18 residues. The CDR3 region has the DNA TGTGCCAGCAGCTTAGGACTAGCGGGGGCCCTACAACAAGAGACCCAGTACTTC. Its translation: CASSLGLAGALQQETQYF.

The V and J genes are TRBV28 and TRBJ1-1; 9 positions match TRBD1. Germline V gives CDR1 MDHEN, CDR2 SYDVKM. The CDR3 length is 16 residues. The V gene end was trimmed by 6 bases and the J gene end by 4 bases; junction bases not matched to a gene: 12. CDR3 DNA sequence: TGTGCCAGCAGAACAGGGGGCGTCTCGATGATCACTGAAGCTTTCTTT. This sequence encodes CASRTGGVSMITEAFF. Drawing the rest from reference TRBV28 and TRBJ1-1, the complete variable domain is DVKVTQSSRYLVKRTGEKVFLECVQDMDHENMFWYRQDPGLGLRLIYFSYDVKMKEKGDIPEGYSVSREKKERFSLILESASTNQTSMYLCASRTGGVSMITEAFFGQGTRLTVV.

For this clone: The same CDR3 is also encoded by other DNA sequences in this sample. CDR3 nucleotide sequence: TGTGCCAGCTCACCGGGACAGGGGGCCCAGCCCCAGCATTTT. This codes for CASSPGQGAQPQHF. This sequence joins TRBV18 and TRBJ1-5; TRBD1 aligns across 12 bases. CDR1 is KGHSH and CDR2 is LQKENI in the germline V gene. CDR3 length: 14 amino acids. Germline trimming cut 3 bases from V and 7 bases from J; bases unmatched to any gene: 1.

The chain combines TRBV5-1 with TRBJ1-2; tentatively, D is TRBD1 (5 bases). This CDR3 contains 15 residues. Trimming removed 0 bases from V and 7 bases from J, with 16 bases in between. CDR1 and CDR2 (germline): SGHRS, YFSETQ. The CDR3: CASSLARGEALGYTF. For the CDR3, the DNA is TGCGCCAGCAGCTTGGCCCGGGGGGAGGCCCTTGGCTACACCTTC.

This clone was observed a few times. The chain carries TRBV4-3 and TRBJ1-3; TRBD1 might be the D (5 bases). Germline values: CDR1 LGHNA, CDR2 YSLEER. With 1 base removed from V and 4 bases from J, the gap between germline ends came to 14 bases. The CDR3 runs 16 residues. Here the CDR3 DNA reads TGCGCCAGCAGCCAAGTATCTGGGGGGACGGGAAACACCATATATTTT. Translating it yields CASSQVSGGTGNTIYF.

J is TRBJ1-1 and V is TRBV9; no firm D call. Germline-derived CDR1 and CDR2 are SGDLS and YYNGEE. CDR3 size: 15 residues. Trimming shortened V by 4 bases and J by 3 bases, and 16 bases separated the two germline ends. CDR3 region: CASSPRGWRDTEAFF. CDR3 coding DNA: TGTGCCAGCAGCCCCCGCGGCTGGCGGGACACTGAAGCTTTCTTT.

The genes are TRBV4-1 and TRBJ2-4; unclear D gene. The CDR3 runs to 15 residues. Germline CDR1 reads MGHRA; CDR2 reads YSYEKL. V was cut by 0 bases and J by 0 bases, with 6 bases left in between. The CDR3 here is CASSQENSAKNIQYF. The CDR3 bases are TGCGCCAGCAGCCAAGAAAACTCAGCCAAAAACATTCAGTACTTC.

The CDR3 loop reads CASSLEGTGDSTDTQYF. The DNA for the CDR3 is TGTGCCAGCAGCTTAGAAGGGACAGGGGATAGCACAGATACGCAGTATTTT. This sequence joins TRBV11-3 and TRBJ2-3, with TRBD1 identical over 10 bases. The CDR3 loop spans 17 amino acids. Germline V CDR1 and CDR2: SGHNT, YENEEA. V lost 0 bases, J lost 0 bases, and 3 bases stayed unmatched.

This chain uses TRBV5-1 with TRBJ2-1; 9 bases align to TRBD2. V was pared by 5 bases and J by 0 bases, with 9 bases of the junction left unmatched. CDR3 length: 17 amino acids. Germline values: CDR1 SGHRS, CDR2 YFSETQ. CDR3 amino acids: CASSFVSGRPSYNEQFF. As DNA, the CDR3 is TGCGCCAGCAGTTTTGTGAGCGGGAGGCCCTCCTACAATGAGCAGTTCTTC.

The chain is built from TRBV6-5 and TRBJ2-7, with 10 nucleotides matching TRBD2. V trimming: 6 bases; J trimming: 0 bases; junction bases outside the gene matches: 2. This CDR3 contains 14 residues. Germline V gives CDR1 MNHEY, CDR2 SVGAGI. The CDR3 bases are TGTGCCAGCAGCCAGCGGGGGGGCTCCTACGAGCAGTACTTC. Translation: CASSQRGGSYEQYF.

The chain is built from TRBV19 and TRBJ1-1; 8 bases align to TRBD1. The CDR3 totals 15 residues. Germline assignment: CDR1 LNHDA and CDR2 SQIVND (reference sequence). V shed 3 bases, J shed 5 bases, and the junction held 8 bases outside the gene matches. CDR3 bases: TGTGCCAGTAGTATTTTAACAGGGGGTCGTACTGAAGCTTTCTTT. Protein: CASSILTGGRTEAFF.

Regarding this clone: The same CDR3 also results from other DNA sequences found in this sample. The rearrangement links TRBV2 to TRBJ1-2; D is possibly TRBD1 (6 bases). The CDR3 covers 13 residues. Trimming shortened V by 2 bases and J by 2 bases, and 6 bases separated the two germline ends. Germline V gene data show CDR1 as SNHLY and CDR2 as FYNNEI. CDR3 amino acids: CASSEQGNYGYTF. The CDR3 DNA sequence: TGTGCCAGCAGTGAACAGGGGAACTATGGCTACACCTTC.

This clone occurred once. The rearrangement uses TRBV7-9 and TRBJ2-7; TRBD1 is a possible D gene (5 bases). The germline CDR1 and CDR2 sequences are SEHNR and FQNEAQ (reference sequence). The CDR3 has 11 amino acids. With 5 bases removed from V and 6 bases from J, the gap between germline ends came to 8 bases. The CDR3, as DNA: TGTGCCAGCAGCCCAGGGATCGAGCAGTACTTC. Its protein is CASSPGIEQYF.

This rearrangement joins TRBV6-6 to TRBJ2-1; 10 nucleotides match TRBD1. V lost 2 bases to trimming and J lost 8 bases; unmatched junction nucleotides: 9. The CDR3 runs to 16 residues. The V gene's germline CDR1 is MNHNY and CDR2 SVGAGI (reference sequence). The CDR3 reads CASSYGPRTGGHEQFF. DNA for the CDR3: TGTGCCAGCAGTTACGGACCCCGGACAGGGGGTCATGAGCAGTTCTTC.

V and J are TRBV11-1 and TRBJ1-2, with 8 bases identical to TRBD1. CDR1 is SGHAT, CDR2 FQDESV, per germline (reference sequence). V dropped 5 bases and J dropped 4; count of bases not matched to a gene: 6. This CDR3 comprises 14 residues. CDR3 sequence: CASSQGDRSYGYTF. The CDR3 DNA sequence: TGTGCCAGCAGCCAAGGGGACAGGAGCTATGGCTACACCTTC.

The chain employs TRBV6-5 and TRBJ2-3; D is perhaps TRBD1 (6 bases). Trimming removed 7 bases at V and 0 bases at J, with 11 bases between. There are 14 residues in the CDR3. Germline V gives CDR1 MNHEY, CDR2 SVGAGI. CDR3 coding DNA: TGTGCCAGCAACCTCAGGGGCAGCACAGATACGCAGTATTTT. Translated, it gives CASNLRGSTDTQYF.

The chain uses TRBV11-3 and TRBJ2-7, with TRBD1 matching over 7 bases. The germline V gene has CDR1 SGHNT and CDR2 YENEEA. The CDR3 consists of 14 residues. Trimming cost V 5 bases and J 2 bases; bases outside gene matches: 6. CDR3: CASSQGDHTYEQYF. In DNA, the CDR3 is TGTGCCAGCAGCCAGGGGGACCATACCTACGAGCAGTACTTC.

The V call is TRBV2, the J call TRBJ2-7; D may be TRBD2 (5 bases). V lost 4 bases, J lost 4 bases, and 14 bases lay in between. The CDR3 spans 14 residues. CDR1 is SNHLY, CDR2 FYNNEI, per germline. CDR3 region: CASSGYTRVYEQYF. The CDR3 DNA reads TGTGCCAGCAGTGGATATACGAGGGTTTACGAGCAGTACTTC.

V gene TRBV7-9 combines with J gene TRBJ1-1, with 9 bases identical to TRBD1. The V and J ends lost 3 bases and 5 bases, in that order; junction bases with no gene match: 10. The CDR3 extends over 16 amino acids. The V gene's germline CDR1 is SEHNR and CDR2 FQNEAQ (reference sequence). CDR3 amino acids: CASSFFGTGMATEAFF. In DNA form, the CDR3 reads TGTGCCAGCAGCTTTTTTGGGACAGGGATGGCGACTGAAGCTTTCTTT.

This chain's CDR3 is CASSLNENRGTHEQYF. The CDR3 DNA reads TGTGCCAGCAGCCTTAATGAGAACAGGGGAACGCACGAGCAGTACTTC. The chain employs TRBV4-2 and TRBJ2-7; 7 positions match TRBD1. The V gene end was trimmed by 4 bases and the J gene end by 5 bases; junction bases not matched to a gene: 14. The germline V gene encodes CDR1 LGHNA and CDR2 YNFKEQ. The CDR3 contains 16 residues.

This clone turned up a few times. V gene TRBV5-8 combines with J gene TRBJ2-5; 8 bases line up with TRBD1. J was trimmed by 5 bases and V by 2 bases; bases with no gene match: 14. From germline, CDR1 is SGHTS and CDR2 YDEGEE. This CDR3 region has 17 residues. CDR3 in DNA: TGTGCCAGCAGCTTAGCAGGGGGCGCCCCGTGGGGTGAGACCCAGTACTTC. It codes for CASSLAGGAPWGETQYF.

The chain combines TRBV7-3 with TRBJ2-1, with TRBD2 matching over 16 bases. J gave up 5 bases and V 5 bases, and 9 bases lay outside the gene matches. CDR1 and CDR2 (germline): SGHTA, FQGTGA. The CDR3 sequence is 18 residues long. CDR3 DNA sequence: TGTGCCAGCAGCACCGGGACTAGCGGGAGGGTGGGCCACAATGAGCAGTTCTTC. Protein: CASSTGTSGRVGHNEQFF.

The chain joins TRBV19 to TRBJ1-2; D unclear. This CDR3 is built from 10 residues. In germline, CDR1 is LNHDA, CDR2 SQIVND (reference sequence). Trimming pared 8 bases from V and 14 bases from J, leaving 15 bases between. The CDR3, as DNA: TGTGCCAGTGGCCTACGGGCGGGGACCTTC. It translates to CASGLRAGTF.

This clone has only one observation. The V and J genes are TRBV5-6 and TRBJ2-5, with 8 positions matching TRBD1. The germline gives CDR1 SGHDT, CDR2 YYEEEE. The CDR3 is 14 amino acids. V shed 2 bases, J shed 2 bases, and the junction held 2 bases outside the gene matches. In nucleotides, the CDR3 is TGTGCCAGCAGCTTTGGACAGGGTCAAGAGACCCAGTACTTC. Amino acid sequence: CASSFGQGQETQYF.

This chain connects TRBV9 to TRBJ1-5, with 7 positions matching TRBD1. CDR3 length: 15 amino acids. Germline-derived CDR1 and CDR2 are SGDLS and YYNGEE. The trim removed 3 bases at V and 5 bases at J, leaving 8 bases unmatched. The CDR3 sequence: CASSAFPGGHQPQHF. The CDR3 nucleotides read TGTGCCAGCAGCGCGTTCCCAGGGGGTCATCAGCCCCAGCATTTT.